The 32 T cell receptor beta chains below all came from one sample that was sequenced in a study of T cells expressing NK-cell markers. Using the 5' RACE reads, TCRdb records one entry per CDR3 protein without DNA. This repertoire includes 550,000 or so distinct CDR3 sequences. Material for sequencing was blood T cells: a sorted CD56 or NKG2C T cell subset, CD4+ or CD8+ T cells, or bulk PBMC T cells (not recorded which). The receptors were gathered from a man between 18 and 29 years old in good health.

V is TRBV10-1 and J is TRBJ2-1. Germline V gene sequence: CDR1 WNHNN, CDR2 SYGVQD (reference sequence). CDR3 length: 13 residues. CDR3 amino acids: CASSQTRYNEQFF.

The chain couples TRBV7-3 to TRBJ2-1; the TCRdb call, TRBD2, lacks DNA for checking. Germline CDR1 SGHTA, CDR2 FQGTGA. The CDR3 runs to 14 residues. The chain's CDR3 is CASSSSVGHNEQFF.

The V call is TRBV5-1, the J call TRBJ2-6. This CDR3 is 15 amino acids long. The germline V gene encodes CDR1 SGHRS and CDR2 YFSETQ. The CDR3 here is CASSRTQAGANVLTF.

This chain links TRBV27 with TRBJ2-7; TCRdb designates TRBD1, a call that cannot be tested without DNA. Per the germline V gene, CDR1 is MNHEY and CDR2 is SMNVEV (reference sequence). The CDR3 is made up of 14 amino acids. The CDR3 reads CASSVRDTTYEQYF.

This chain uses TRBV5-1 with TRBJ2-1; TCRdb lists TRBD1, though no DNA is available to test this call. The CDR3 is made up of 14 amino acids. Germline CDR1 is SGHRS and CDR2 is YFSETQ. CDR3: CASAQGAMVNEQFF.

The rearrangement uses TRBV7-9 and TRBJ2-7; TCRdb names TRBD1, which stays unverified in the absence of DNA. CDR1 and CDR2 from the germline V gene are SEHNR and FQNEAQ (reference sequence). CDR3 size: 16 residues. CDR3 sequence reads: CASSSATGGGRNRPYF.

The chain couples TRBV10-3 to TRBJ2-1; checking the TCRdb D call of TRBD1 is not possible without DNA. The CDR3 covers 17 residues. Germline lookup yields CDR1 ENHRY and CDR2 SYGVKD. CDR3 loop: CAISDNSRARGYNEQFF.

The CDR3 loop is CASSFSGAYRKFF. The rearrangement joins TRBV12-3 or TRBV12-4 to TRBJ2-1; no DNA is available, so the TRBD1 call from TCRdb remains unchecked. The CDR3 has 13 residues.

This sequence joins TRBV3-1 and TRBJ2-1. The CDR3 totals 13 residues. Germline values: CDR1 LGHDT, CDR2 YNNKEL (reference sequence). The CDR3 sequence is CASSQDWDNEQFF.

The rearrangement joins TRBV4-2 to TRBJ1-6; TCRdb outputs TRBD1, but without DNA this stays unchecked. Germline V gene lookup returns CDR1 LGHNA and CDR2 YNFKEQ. CDR3 length: 14 amino acids. CDR3 residues: CASSQELRGQDFHF.

V gene TRBV3-1 combines with J gene TRBJ2-1; TCRdb outputs TRBD2, but without DNA this stays unchecked. Germline V gene lookup returns CDR1 LGHDT and CDR2 YNNKEL (reference sequence). The CDR3 loop spans 17 amino acids. CDR3 amino acids: CASSPGLAGGTFNEQFF.

The V call is TRBV5-1, the J call TRBJ2-1; the TCRdb D gene call, TRBD2, has no DNA to confirm it. Per the germline V gene, CDR1 is SGHRS and CDR2 is YFSETQ. This CDR3 spans 15 amino acids. Here the CDR3 reads CASSWRDEKGNEQFF.

The chain employs TRBV29-1 and TRBJ1-2; the TRBD1 assignment by TCRdb is unverifiable without DNA. Germline-derived CDR1 and CDR2 are SQVTM and ANQGSEA. The CDR3 consists of 12 residues. The CDR3 reads CSVDRQGDGYTF.

The chain joins TRBV15 to TRBJ2-5; there is no DNA to check the TCRdb D call of TRBD1. The germline CDR1 and CDR2 sequences are LNHNV and YYDKDF (reference sequence). The CDR3 runs 14 residues. Here the CDR3 reads CATSMGQEQETQYF.

This chain joins TRBV25-1 and TRBJ1-4; lacking DNA, the TRBD1 call made by TCRdb goes unchecked. The CDR3 is made up of 15 amino acids. CDR1 and CDR2 (germline): MGHDK, SYGVNS. The CDR3 loop reads CASSVPGVGDEKLFF.

The chain links TRBV6-5 to TRBJ2-6; TCRdb's assignment of TRBD2 cannot be checked, as there is no DNA. The CDR3 has 18 amino acids. CDR1 is MNHEY and CDR2 is SVGAGI in the germline V gene. The CDR3 loop is CASRRPGLMSSGANVLTF.

The V call is TRBV6-1, the J call TRBJ1-2. This CDR3 is built from 14 residues. Germline CDR1 reads MNHNS; CDR2 reads SASEGT. The CDR3 region is CASSTGGLNYGYTF.

The chain joins TRBV7-2 to TRBJ2-7; lacking DNA, the TRBD2 call made by TCRdb goes unchecked. Germline values: CDR1 SGHTA, CDR2 FQGNSA. The CDR3 loop spans 14 amino acids. The CDR3: CASSPDYASYEQYF.

The chain combines TRBV28 with TRBJ1-1. CDR3 size: 11 residues. Germline V gene data show CDR1 as MDHEN and CDR2 as SYDVKM. This chain's CDR3 is CASVSNTEAFF.

The chain has TRBV20-1 and TRBJ2-3; without DNA, the TCRdb call of TRBD2 cannot be checked. CDR1 and CDR2 (germline): DFQATT, SNEGSKA (reference sequence). The CDR3 runs to 15 residues. The CDR3 loop is CSAQRGTSVSDTQYF.

J is TRBJ2-2 and V is TRBV29-1; as DNA is missing, the TRBD1 call by TCRdb cannot be tested. The length of the CDR3 is 14 residues. The germline gives CDR1 SQVTM, CDR2 ANQGSEA. CDR3 region: CSVDRQGFTGELFF.

V gene TRBV4-3 combines with J gene TRBJ2-7. This CDR3 region has 15 residues. In germline, CDR1 is LGHNA, CDR2 YSLEER. This chain's CDR3 is CASSQGQADNYEQYF.

The V call is TRBV6-1, the J call TRBJ1-2; no DNA is available, so the TRBD1 call from TCRdb remains unchecked. The CDR3 has 14 amino acids. Germline lookup yields CDR1 MNHNS and CDR2 SASEGT. Here the CDR3 reads CASSEQTGGYGYTF.

The rearrangement links TRBV12-3 or TRBV12-4 to TRBJ2-2; TCRdb gives TRBD2 as the D gene, but with no DNA this cannot be confirmed. This CDR3 region has 18 residues. The CDR3: CASSLEMLGLANTGELFF.

The V gene is TRBV10-3, the J gene TRBJ2-3; TCRdb calls TRBD2, which cannot be checked without DNA. CDR1 is ENHRY, CDR2 SYGVKD, per germline. The CDR3 covers 17 residues. The chain's CDR3 is CAISESLWKRDSDTQYF.

The V gene is TRBV7-9, the J gene TRBJ2-7; lacking DNA, the TRBD2 call made by TCRdb goes unchecked. The CDR3 is made up of 15 amino acids. The germline CDR1 and CDR2 sequences are SEHNR and FQNEAQ (reference sequence). The CDR3 here is CASSFPASGGYEQYF.

The gene calls are TRBV27 and TRBJ2-7; the D call of TRBD2 rests on TCRdb alone, since no DNA is present to check it. Per germline, CDR1 MNHEY and CDR2 SMNVEV (reference sequence). The CDR3 has 15 amino acids. CDR3 region: CASSLEGTAVHEQYF.

The J gene is TRBJ2-3, the V gene TRBV12-3 or TRBV12-4; TCRdb gives TRBD2 as the D gene, but with no DNA this cannot be confirmed. The CDR3 length is 14 residues. CDR3 sequence: CASSSLAGGDTQYF.

The chain links TRBV7-8 to TRBJ2-1. CDR1 is SGHVS and CDR2 is FQNEAQ in the germline V gene. The CDR3 length is 13 residues. The CDR3 region is CASSLETFGEQFF. The entire variable domain, with the rest obtained from reference TRBV7-8 and TRBJ2-1, is as follows: GAGVSQSPRYKVAKRGQDVALRCDPISGHVSLFWYQQALGQGPEFLTYFQNEAQLDKSGLPSDRFFAERPEGSVSTLKIQRTQQEDSAVYLCASSLETFGEQFFGPGTRLTVL.

The CDR3 loop reads CASSYSVAWSVETQYF. V gene TRBV6-5 combines with J gene TRBJ2-5. The CDR3 runs to 16 residues. Germline assignment: CDR1 MNHEY and CDR2 SVGAGI.

The chain is built from TRBV10-3 and TRBJ2-5; TCRdb returns TRBD1, unconfirmable since there is no DNA. The CDR3 has 16 residues. Germline V lookup: CDR1 ENHRY, CDR2 SYGVKD. The chain's CDR3 is CAISATGKRVGETQYF.

J is TRBJ1-5 and V is TRBV27. CDR3 length: 15 residues. CDR1 MNHEY and CDR2 SMNVEV come from the germline V gene (reference sequence). The CDR3 reads CASSFSADRGQPQHF.